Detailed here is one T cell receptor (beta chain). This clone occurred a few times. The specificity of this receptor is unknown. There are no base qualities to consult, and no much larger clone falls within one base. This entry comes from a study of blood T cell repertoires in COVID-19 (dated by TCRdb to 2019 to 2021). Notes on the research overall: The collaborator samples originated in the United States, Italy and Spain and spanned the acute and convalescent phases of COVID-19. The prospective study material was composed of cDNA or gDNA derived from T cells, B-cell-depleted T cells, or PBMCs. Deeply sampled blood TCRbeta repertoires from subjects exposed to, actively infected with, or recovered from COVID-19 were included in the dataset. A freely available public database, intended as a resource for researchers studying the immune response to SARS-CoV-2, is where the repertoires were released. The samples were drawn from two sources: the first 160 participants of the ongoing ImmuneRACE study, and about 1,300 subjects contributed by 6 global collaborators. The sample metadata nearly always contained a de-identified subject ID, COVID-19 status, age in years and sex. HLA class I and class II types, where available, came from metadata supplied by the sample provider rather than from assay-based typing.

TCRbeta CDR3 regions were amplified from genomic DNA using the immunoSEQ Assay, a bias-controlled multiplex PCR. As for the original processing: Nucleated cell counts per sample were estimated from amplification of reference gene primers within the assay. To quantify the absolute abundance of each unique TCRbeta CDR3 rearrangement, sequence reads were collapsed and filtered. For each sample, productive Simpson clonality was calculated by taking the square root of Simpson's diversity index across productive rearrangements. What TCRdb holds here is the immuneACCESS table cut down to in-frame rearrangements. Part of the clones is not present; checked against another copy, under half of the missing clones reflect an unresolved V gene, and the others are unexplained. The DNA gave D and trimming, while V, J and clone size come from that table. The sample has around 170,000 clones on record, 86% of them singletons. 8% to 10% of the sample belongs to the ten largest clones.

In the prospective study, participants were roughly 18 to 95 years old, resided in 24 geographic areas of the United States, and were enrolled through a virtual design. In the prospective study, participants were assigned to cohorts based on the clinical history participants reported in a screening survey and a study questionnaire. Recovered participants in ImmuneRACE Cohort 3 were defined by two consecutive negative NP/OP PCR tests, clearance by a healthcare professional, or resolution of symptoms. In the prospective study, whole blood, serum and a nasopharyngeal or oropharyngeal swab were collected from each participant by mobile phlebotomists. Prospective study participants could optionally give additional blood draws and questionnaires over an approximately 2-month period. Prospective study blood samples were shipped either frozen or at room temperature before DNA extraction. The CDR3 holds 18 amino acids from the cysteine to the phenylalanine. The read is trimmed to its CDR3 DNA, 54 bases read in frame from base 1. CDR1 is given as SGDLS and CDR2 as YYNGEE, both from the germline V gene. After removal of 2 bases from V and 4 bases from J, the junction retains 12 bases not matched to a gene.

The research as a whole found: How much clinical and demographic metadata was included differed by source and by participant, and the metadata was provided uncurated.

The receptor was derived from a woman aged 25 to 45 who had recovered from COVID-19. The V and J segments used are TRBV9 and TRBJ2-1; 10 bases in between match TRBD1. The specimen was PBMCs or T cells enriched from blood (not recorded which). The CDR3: CASSVRSTPGQGYNEQFF. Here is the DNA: TGTGCCAGCAGCGTCCGTTCCACCCCGGGACAGGGGTACAATGAGCAGTTCTTC.